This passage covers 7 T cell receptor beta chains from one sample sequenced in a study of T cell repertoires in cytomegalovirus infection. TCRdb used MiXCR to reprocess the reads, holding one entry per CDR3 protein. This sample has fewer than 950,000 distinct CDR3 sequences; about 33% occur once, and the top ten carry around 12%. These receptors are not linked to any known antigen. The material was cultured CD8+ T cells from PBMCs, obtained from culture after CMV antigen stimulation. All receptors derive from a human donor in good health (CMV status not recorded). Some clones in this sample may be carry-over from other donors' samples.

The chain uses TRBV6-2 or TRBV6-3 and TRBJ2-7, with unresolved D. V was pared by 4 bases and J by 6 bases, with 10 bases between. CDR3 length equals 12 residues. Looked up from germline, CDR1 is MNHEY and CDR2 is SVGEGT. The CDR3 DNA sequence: TGTGCCAGCAGTTCCGGAAACCCCGAGCAGTACGTC. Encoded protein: CASSSGNPEQYV.

The CDR3 protein is CASSQLTGEGGTGELFF. The CDR3, as DNA: TGCGCCAGCAGCCAATTGACAGGGGAAGGAGGCACCGGGGAGCTGTTTTTT. V is TRBV4-3 and J is TRBJ2-2, with 8 bases fitting TRBD1. Germline V gene sequence: CDR1 LGHNA, CDR2 YSLEER. This CDR3 contains 17 residues. Trimming took 2 bases from V and 4 from J; bases not matched to a gene: 9.

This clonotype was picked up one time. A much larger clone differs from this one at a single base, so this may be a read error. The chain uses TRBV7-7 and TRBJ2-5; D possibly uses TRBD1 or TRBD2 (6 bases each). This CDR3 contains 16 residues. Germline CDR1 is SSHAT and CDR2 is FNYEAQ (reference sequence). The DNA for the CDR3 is TGTGATAGCAGCTCTGAGCCGGGGGCCCGTCAAGAGACCCAGTACTTC. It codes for CDSSSEPGARQETQYF.

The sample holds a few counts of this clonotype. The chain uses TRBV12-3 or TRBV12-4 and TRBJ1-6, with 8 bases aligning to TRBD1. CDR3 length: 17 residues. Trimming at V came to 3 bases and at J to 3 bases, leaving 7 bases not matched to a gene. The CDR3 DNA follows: TGTGCCAGCAGTTTGGCCGGGACAGGTTACTATAATTCACCCCTCCACTTT. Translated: CASSLAGTGYYNSPLHF.

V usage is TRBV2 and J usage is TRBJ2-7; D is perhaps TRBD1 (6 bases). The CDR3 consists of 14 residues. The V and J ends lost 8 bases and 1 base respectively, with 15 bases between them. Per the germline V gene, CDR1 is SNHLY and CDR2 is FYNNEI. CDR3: CASLPARGSYEQYV. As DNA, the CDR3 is TGTGCCAGCTTGCCGGCCAGGGGATCCTACGAGCAGTACGTC.

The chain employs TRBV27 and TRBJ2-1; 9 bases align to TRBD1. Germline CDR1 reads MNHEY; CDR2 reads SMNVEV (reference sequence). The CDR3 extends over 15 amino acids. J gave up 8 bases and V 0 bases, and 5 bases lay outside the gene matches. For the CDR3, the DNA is TGTGCCAGCAGTTTATCCGGGACAGGGTATGATGAGCAGTTCTTC. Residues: CASSLSGTGYDEQFF.

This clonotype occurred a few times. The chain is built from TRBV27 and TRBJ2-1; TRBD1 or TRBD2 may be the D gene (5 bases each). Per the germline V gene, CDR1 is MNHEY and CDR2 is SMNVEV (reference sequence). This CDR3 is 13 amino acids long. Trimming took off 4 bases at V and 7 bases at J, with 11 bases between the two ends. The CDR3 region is CASSSGTWNEQFF. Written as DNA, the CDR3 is TGTGCCAGCAGTTCCGGGACGTGGAATGAGCAGTTCTTC.